The sequence of this T cell receptor (beta chain) was determined in a study of Tregs in tolerant kidney transplant recipients. General observations from the study: The small number of patients limits these findings pending further validation.

TCRdb's copy holds only in-frame clones and misses some; the assay was immunoSEQ multiplex PCR. Of 75,000 to 95,000 clones detected, around nine tenths appear once; the ten largest clones hold approximately 4.8%. This clone was counted only a few times. The antigen remains undetermined. The CDR3 has 13 residues. This sequence joins TRBV7-5 and TRBJ2-7; TRBD1, the table's D call, lacks a check against the DNA. TRBV7-5 has pseudogene status. The TCR sequence derives from a human donor in good health. The sequenced sample consisted of CD8+ T cells from blood. In DNA form, the CDR3 reads TGTGTCAGAAGCTTAGACAGGGCCTACGAGCAGTACTTC. Translation gives CVRSLDRAYEQYF.